This record looks at one TCR beta chain sequence and its context. Investigators amplified TCR beta CDR3 regions from RNA transcripts. HTBI primers served in a first-round RT-PCR, which a second-round multiplex PCR followed. Each CDR3 protein gets one entry after TCRdb re-called the multiplex PCR reads with MiXCR. The sample records about 210,000 distinct CDR3 sequences, roughly 29% being singletons. Every ophthalmopathy donor presented moderate-to-severe activity, CAS ≥3, NOSPECS ≥4 and duration under 3 months. Uncontrolled infections, other autoimmune diseases, pregnancy or lactation barred patients from enrollment. The evidence that diagnosis relied on was clinical symptoms, serum thyroxine, TRAb, thyroid ultrasound and orbital computed tomography. A 10 ml volume of fresh peripheral blood provided the PBMCs. These data belong to a study of Graves' ophthalmopathy and Graves' hyperthyroidism. V shed 5 bases and J 2 bases; nucleotides not matched to a gene: 5. This CDR3 contains 14 residues.

The sequenced material came from peripheral blood. This chain links TRBV12-3 or TRBV12-4 with TRBJ2-7; 8 bases match TRBD2. The sequence was collected from a man between 50 and 59 years old with Graves' ophthalmopathy. CDR3 nucleotides: TGTGCCAGCAGTCCCGGGGGACTAGCCTACGAGCAGTACTTC. It translates to CASSPGGLAYEQYF.